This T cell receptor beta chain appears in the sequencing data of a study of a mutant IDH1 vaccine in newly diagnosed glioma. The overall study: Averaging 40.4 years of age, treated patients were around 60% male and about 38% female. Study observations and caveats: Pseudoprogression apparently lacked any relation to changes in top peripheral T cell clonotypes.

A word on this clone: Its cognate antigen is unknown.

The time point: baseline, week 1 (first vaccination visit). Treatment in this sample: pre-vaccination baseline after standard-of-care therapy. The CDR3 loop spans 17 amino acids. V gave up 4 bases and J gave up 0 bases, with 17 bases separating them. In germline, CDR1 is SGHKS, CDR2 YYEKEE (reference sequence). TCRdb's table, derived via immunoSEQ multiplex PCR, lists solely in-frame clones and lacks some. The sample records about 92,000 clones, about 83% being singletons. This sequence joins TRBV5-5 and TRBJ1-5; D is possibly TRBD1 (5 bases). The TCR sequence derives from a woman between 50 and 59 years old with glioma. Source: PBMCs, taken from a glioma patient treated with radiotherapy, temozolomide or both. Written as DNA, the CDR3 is TGTGCCAGCAGCCCCGATCGGGACGGATATAGCAATCAGCCCCAGCATTTT. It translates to CASSPDRDGYSNQPQHF.